What follows are 18 T cell receptor beta chains derived from one specimen sequenced in a study of tumor-infiltrating lymphocytes in primary liver carcinoma. TCR beta cDNA was made from approximately 540 ng total RNA with a constant-region primer. Slightly modified ARM-PCR with three nested multiplex PCR rounds yielded TCR beta libraries. Both of the initial two PCR rounds ran for 10 cycles and employed TRBV1-TRBV30 forward primers alongside a C-beta reverse primer. TCRdb reanalysed the multiplex PCR reads using MiXCR and keeps one entry per CDR3 protein. The sample consists of around 54,000 distinct CDR3 sequences, about 80% of them appearing once. For each extraction, RNA and DNA were obtained together from 20-30 mg of unsorted bulk tissue. What was sequenced was liver tumor tissue from sampling region 2. Regarding subset: tumor region T2, inferior pole. Receptors originate from a middle-aged man with primary liver carcinoma and hepatitis B virus infection.

This clonotype was seen repeatedly, ten times or more. The chain is built from TRBV12-3 or TRBV12-4 and TRBJ2-4; 9 bases are a match to TRBD1. V gave up 10 bases and J gave up 6 bases; unmatched junction bases: 10. The CDR3 extends over 14 amino acids. CDR3 in amino acids: CATKIQGAGNIQYF. DNA for the CDR3: TGTGCCACCAAAATACAGGGGGCGGGAAACATTCAGTACTTC.

Notes on this clonotype: An end of the junction does not agree with germline; a read error may underlie this. The chain links TRBV4-1 to TRBJ2-7, with D hard to call. The CDR3 is made up of 15 amino acids. CDR1 is MGHRA, CDR2 YSYEKL, per germline. DNA for the CDR3: TGTGCCAGCAGCCCTATAGATGAATCGCCCTACAAGCAGTACTTC. The encoded protein is CASSPIDESPYKQYF.

This chain links TRBV13 with TRBJ1-1; a possible D gene is TRBD1 (5 bases). Trimming stripped 8 bases from V and 6 bases from J, with 22 bases between. The CDR3 covers 15 residues. CDR1 and CDR2 from the germline V gene are PRHDT and FYEKMQ (reference sequence). CDR3 nucleotides: TGTGCCAGCTGGCGGGGCGCAGGTATCGCCTCTGAAGCTTTCTTT. It specifies CASWRGAGIASEAFF.

Details on this clonotype: A read error may account for a junction end that differs from germline. The chain is built from TRBV7-8 and TRBJ1-5; D perhaps matches TRBD1 (6 bases). CDR3 size: 16 residues. Germline V lookup: CDR1 SGHVS, CDR2 FQNEAQ. CDR3 sequence reads: CGSSPEGGGSDQPQHF. CDR3 coding DNA: TGTGGCAGCAGCCCCGAGGGAGGGGGTAGCGATCAGCCCCAGCATTTT.

The chain has TRBV4-2 and TRBJ2-7; 7 bases line up with TRBD2. Losses at the gene ends were 5 bases for V and 13 bases for J; bases not matched to a gene: 20. There are 15 residues in the CDR3. The germline V gene has CDR1 LGHNA and CDR2 YNFKEQ. The CDR3 DNA reads TGTGCCAGCAGCGTTCAGCGGGACGGGAGATACGATCAATACTTC. Translating it yields CASSVQRDGRYDQYF.

Details on this clonotype: The final CDR3 position lacks the conserved phenylalanine or tryptophan, pointing to a likely read error. Because the CDR3's place on the DNA is in doubt, the DNA is left out and the CDR3 is given as listed by TCRdb. The rearrangement uses TRBV5-4 and TRBJ1-2. 12 amino acids form the CDR3, both terminal residues included. Germline CDR1 reads SGHNT; CDR2 reads YYREEE (reference sequence). This CDR3 reads CASSSNIGGYIL.

A note on this clonotype: An end of the junction differs from the germline gene, which may be a read error. The chain uses TRBV10-3 and TRBJ2-3; TRBD2 aligns across 9 bases. CDR3 length equals 16 residues. The germline V gene encodes CDR1 ENHRY and CDR2 SYGVKD. DNA for the CDR3: TGTGCCGTCAGTCCTGGCACTAGCGGGTTCTCAGATACGCAGTATTTT. This codes for CAVSPGTSGFSDTQYF.

This clonotype was seen just once. An end of the junction does not agree with germline; a read error may underlie this. This chain connects TRBV28 to TRBJ2-1; the match to TRBD2 covers 7 bases. The CDR3 contains 15 residues. Germline V gives CDR1 MDHEN, CDR2 SYDVKM. CDR3 in DNA: TGTGCCAGCAGTGCCGGACTAGGCCCTGCTTATGAGCAGTTCTTT. Translation: CASSAGLGPAYEQFF.

Turning to this clonotype: A read error may account for a junction end that differs from germline. V and J are TRBV4-1 and TRBJ1-2; D gene ambiguous. This CDR3 has 9 amino acids. The germline V gene encodes CDR1 MGHRA and CDR2 YSYEKL. The chain's CDR3 is CASKAGCTF. The CDR3 DNA sequence: TGCGCCAGCAAAGCGGGTTGCACTTTC.

The chain carries TRBV11-2 and TRBJ2-5; 10 bases are a match to TRBD2. The CDR3 has 15 amino acids. The germline gives CDR1 SGHAT, CDR2 FQNNGV. The V and J ends lost 8 bases and 11 bases, in that order; junction bases with no gene match: 17. CDR3 region: CASGDLTGAGGTQYF. CDR3 nucleotides: TGTGCCAGCGGCGACCTGACAGGAGCGGGAGGGACTCAGTACTTC.

As regards this clonotype: At one end, the junction sequence differs from germline, possibly due to a read error. V and J are TRBV4-2 and TRBJ2-4; 7 positions match TRBD2. This CDR3 is built from 15 residues. Germline loops: CDR1 LGHNA, CDR2 YNFKEQ. The CDR3 region has the DNA TGTGTCAGCAGTCAAGTCGCGGGAGTGGAAAACATTCAGTACTTC. Translating it yields CVSSQVAGVENIQYF.

This clonotype has more than one count but fewer than ten. One end of the junction is discordant with germline, which a read error may explain. The gene calls are TRBV11-2 and TRBJ2-7; D is ambiguous. This CDR3 region has 14 residues. Germline values: CDR1 SGHAT, CDR2 FQNNGV. Here the CDR3 reads CAISLIDIAYEQYF. The CDR3 DNA reads TGTGCCATCAGCTTAATTGACATTGCCTACGAGCAGTACTTC.

As regards this clonotype: Possible read error: a much larger clone is one base away. As DNA, the CDR3 is TGCGCCAGCAGCTTGGGGCAGGGTAGAGGAAAACTGTTTTTT. This encodes CASSLGQGRGKLFF. The chain links TRBV5-1 to TRBJ1-4; tentative D call: TRBD1 (5 bases). This CDR3 is 14 amino acids long. CDR1 SGHRS and CDR2 YFSETQ come from the germline V gene. V was pared by 0 bases and J by 10 bases, with 13 bases between.

Only a few counts were recorded for this clonotype. The junction departs from germline at one end; a sequencing error may be responsible. The V gene is TRBV7-9, the J gene TRBJ1-1; a possible D gene is TRBD1 (6 bases). The CDR3 has 14 residues. The germline V gene has CDR1 SEHNR and CDR2 FQNEAQ (reference sequence). The CDR3 protein is CACLRGATGTEAFF. The CDR3 DNA follows: TGTGCCTGCCTACGGGGGGCGACGGGAACTGAAGCCTTCTTT.

Details on this clonotype: An end of the junction does not agree with germline; a read error may underlie this. This chain connects TRBV29-1 to TRBJ2-1; no clear D. Germline assignment: CDR1 SQVTM and CDR2 ANQGSEA. This CDR3 region has 13 residues. CDR3 coding DNA: TGCCGCGTCGACCCAAACTCCTACACTGAGCAGTTCTTC. As protein: CRVDPNSYTEQFF.

As regards this clonotype: Its ends do not fully match the called genes, so a read error is possible. V and J are TRBV6-1 and TRBJ2-7; D ambiguous. The CDR3 has 13 residues. Germline CDR1 reads MNHNS; CDR2 reads SASEGT. In DNA form, the CDR3 reads TGTGCTAGCAGTGAACTGAGCTCCTACGAGCAGTACTTC. It codes for CASSELSSYEQYF.

On this clonotype itself: Relative to the germline gene, one junction end is altered; a read error may explain this. This rearrangement joins TRBV12-3 or TRBV12-4 to TRBJ2-3; D possibly corresponds to TRBD2 (5 bases). The CDR3 is 12 residues long. The CDR3 nucleotides are TGTGTCAGCAGCGGAGCCACGGATACGCAGTATTTT. Its translation: CVSSGATDTQYF.

Notes on this clonotype: Its ends do not fully match the called genes, so a read error is possible. The J gene is TRBJ2-5, the V gene TRBV6-6, with 7 bases fitting TRBD1. The CDR3 runs to 17 residues. Germline V gene lookup returns CDR1 MNHNY and CDR2 SVGAGI (reference sequence). The CDR3 region is CANNHAYRDSDHETQYF. DNA of the CDR3: TGTGCCAACAACCACGCATACCGGGACAGCGACCACGAGACCCAGTACTTC.